Listed here are 18 T cell receptor beta chains from one sample, sequenced in a study of cytomegalovirus exposure and HLA in healthy donors. The table came from immunoSEQ multiplex PCR; TCRdb's copy has only in-frame clones and leaves some out. The repertoire consists of 45,000 to 70,000 clones, with over 85% occurring once and the leading ten covering roughly 5.2%. Sample: PBMCs. These receptors originate from a woman between 18 and 30 years old in good health and CMV-seronegative.

V usage is TRBV21-1 and J usage is TRBJ1-5; TRBD1 reflects the table's D call only, with no check against the DNA. TRBV21-1 is termed a pseudogene. This CDR3 is 16 amino acids long. CDR3 nucleotides: TGTGCCAGCATCAGGACAGGGGTTAATAGCAATCAGCCCCAGCATTTT. Translating gives CASIRTGVNSNQPQHF.

The chain carries TRBV25-1 and TRBJ2-3, with 7 bases lining up with TRBD2. The trim removed 1 base at V and 1 base at J, leaving 11 bases unmatched. The germline V gene has CDR1 MGHDK and CDR2 SYGVNS. The CDR3 consists of 18 residues. For the CDR3, the DNA is TGTGCCAGCAGTGAATTCCGGACTAGATCAATTGGCACAGATACGCAGTATTTT. It is translated as CASSEFRTRSIGTDTQYF.

The gene calls are TRBV6-5 and TRBJ1-3; no firm D call. This CDR3 comprises 15 residues. V lost 4 bases and J lost 0, with 10 bases in between. Germline V CDR1 and CDR2: MNHEY, SVGAGI. In DNA form, the CDR3 reads TGTGCCAGCAGTTCACGACACCTCTCTGGAAACACCATATATTTT. This gives the protein CASSSRHLSGNTIYF.

The V gene is TRBV27, the J gene TRBJ2-1, with D possibly TRBD1 on 5 matching bases. The CDR3 contains 14 residues. Trimming pared 3 bases from V and 4 bases from J, leaving 10 bases between. CDR1 MNHEY and CDR2 SMNVEV come from the germline V gene (reference sequence). The DNA of the CDR3 is TGTGCCAGCAGTTTTTATGACAGTTACAATGAGCAGTTCTTC. Translated: CASSFYDSYNEQFF.

The rearrangement joins TRBV5-1 to TRBJ2-1; no firm D call. CDR1 is SGHRS, CDR2 YFSETQ, per germline. The V end was cut by 1 base, the J end by 5 bases, with 22 bases between. This CDR3 has 18 residues. The CDR3 loop is CASSLSAGLGRWDNEQFF. DNA for the CDR3: TGCGCCAGCAGCTTGTCTGCCGGTCTGGGCCGTTGGGACAATGAGCAGTTCTTC.

The CDR3 region is CASTPRGGSYNEQFF. Here the CDR3 DNA reads TGTGCCAGCACCCCCCGGGGGGGATCCTACAATGAGCAGTTCTTC. The chain recombines TRBV7-9 with TRBJ2-1; TRBD2 aligns across 8 bases. CDR1 is SEHNR and CDR2 is FQNEAQ in the germline V gene (reference sequence). J gave up 1 base and V 7 bases, and 6 bases lay outside the gene matches. This CDR3 region has 15 residues.

The V gene is TRBV7-3, the J gene TRBJ1-6; a weak D match, TRBD1 (6 bases). The germline V gene has CDR1 SGHTA and CDR2 FQGTGA. CDR3 length: 15 residues. The ends were cut back, 5 bases at V and 6 bases at J, with 14 bases in the middle. The CDR3: CASSLEGGRNSPLHF. In DNA form, the CDR3 reads TGTGCCAGCAGCCTAGAAGGGGGACGTAATTCACCCCTCCACTTT.

With respect to this clone: At the DNA level, this CDR3 is encoded by other sequences in the same sample as well. The chain employs TRBV5-6 and TRBJ2-1, with D uncertain. Germline V gene lookup returns CDR1 SGHDT and CDR2 YYEEEE. V was trimmed by 0 bases and J by 4 bases, leaving 2 bases between them. The CDR3 is 12 residues long. In DNA form, the CDR3 reads TGTGCCAGCAGCTTGGCATACAATGAGCAGTTCTTC. It codes for CASSLAYNEQFF. Together with reference TRBV5-6 and TRBJ2-1, the CDR3 gives the full variable domain: DAGVTQSPTHLIKTRGQQVTLRCSPKSGHDTVSWYQQALGQGPQFIFQYYEEEERQRGNFPDRFSGHQFPNYSSELNVNALLLGDSALYLCASSLAYNEQFFGPGTRLTVL.

This clone has a single count. The chain combines TRBV5-4 with TRBJ1-2; D is unresolved. The V gene's germline CDR1 is SGHNT and CDR2 YYREEE (reference sequence). Trimming cost V 1 base and J 2 bases, with 6 bases left between them. The CDR3 totals 13 residues. The CDR3 loop reads CASSLTRNYGYTF. The CDR3 region has the DNA TGTGCCAGCAGCTTGACACGAAACTATGGCTACACCTTC.

This sequence joins TRBV7-9 and TRBJ2-5; 11 bases agree with TRBD1. J lost 4 bases, V lost 6 bases, and 4 bases had no gene match. Germline values: CDR1 SEHNR, CDR2 FQNEAQ (reference sequence). The CDR3 sequence is 14 residues long. CDR3 in amino acids: CASRRTGGAETQYF. In nucleotides, the CDR3 is TGTGCCAGCAGACGGACAGGGGGCGCAGAGACCCAGTACTTC. The full variable domain, in which reference TRBV7-9 and TRBJ2-5 provide the parts outside the CDR3, is DTGVSQNPRHKITKRGQNVTFRCDPISEHNRLYWYRQTLGQGPEFLTYFQNEAQLEKSRLLSDRFSAERPKGSFSTLEIQRTEQGDSAMYLCASRRTGGAETQYFGPGTRLLVL.

The chain employs TRBV18 and TRBJ1-2; TRBD1 matches 10 bases. This CDR3 is 16 amino acids long. The ends lost 4 bases at V and 6 bases at J; junction bases unmatched: 11. Germline CDR1 and CDR2: KGHSH and LQKENI. The CDR3 region is CASSQRQGARPNGYTF. DNA for the CDR3: TGTGCCAGCTCACAGAGACAGGGGGCGCGTCCGAATGGCTACACCTTC.

This rearrangement joins TRBV7-3 to TRBJ1-1, with D possibly matching TRBD1 (5 bases). The CDR3 length is 12 residues. CDR1 is SGHTA and CDR2 is FQGTGA in the germline V gene. Trimming took 5 bases from V and 10 from J, leaving 14 bases between them. The CDR3 loop is CASSARGEGAFF. As DNA, the CDR3 is TGTGCCAGCAGCGCACGAGGGGAGGGAGCTTTCTTT.

The chain links TRBV5-6 to TRBJ1-5, with 9 bases that match TRBD1. The length of the CDR3 is 15 residues. Trimming took 2 bases from V and 7 from J; bases not matched to a gene: 7. The germline gives CDR1 SGHDT, CDR2 YYEEEE. The CDR3 loop is CASSFWDRDLQPQHF. CDR3 in DNA: TGTGCCAGCAGCTTCTGGGACAGGGATCTACAGCCCCAGCATTTT. Full variable domain (rest looked up from reference TRBV5-6 and TRBJ1-5): DAGVTQSPTHLIKTRGQQVTLRCSPKSGHDTVSWYQQALGQGPQFIFQYYEEEERQRGNFPDRFSGHQFPNYSSELNVNALLLGDSALYLCASSFWDRDLQPQHFGDGTRLSIL.

The J gene is TRBJ1-2, the V gene TRBV7-6; D gene unclear. This CDR3 has 14 residues. V was shortened by 0 bases and J by 8 bases, with 13 bases between the two germline ends. Germline values: CDR1 SGHVS, CDR2 FNYEAQ. DNA for the CDR3: TGTGCCAGCAGCTTAGCGTCTGCGGGGTACGGCTACACCTTC. Protein: CASSLASAGYGYTF.

The chain joins TRBV5-6 to TRBJ1-4; D might be TRBD1 (5 bases). Germline V CDR1 and CDR2: SGHDT, YYEEEE. This CDR3 has 14 amino acids. V was pared by 5 bases and J by 5 bases, with 13 bases between. The CDR3 protein is CASRRTYSNEKLFF. CDR3 nucleotides: TGTGCCAGCAGGAGGACATATTCCAATGAAAAACTGTTTTTT.

This chain links TRBV11-3 with TRBJ2-1, with 11 bases lining up with TRBD1. With 3 bases clipped from V and 1 base from J, the junction kept 14 bases outside the gene matches. CDR1 is SGHNT, CDR2 YENEEA, per germline. The CDR3 loop spans 20 amino acids. In nucleotides, the CDR3 is TGTGCCAGCAGCTTCTCCTCCCTTCCGGGGACAGGGGGATCCTACAATGAGCAGTTCTTC. It translates to CASSFSSLPGTGGSYNEQFF.

The chain recombines TRBV18 with TRBJ1-2; perhaps TRBD1 as D (5 bases). The CDR3 consists of 16 residues. The germline gives CDR1 KGHSH, CDR2 LQKENI. V shed 2 bases and J shed 0 bases, with 13 bases lying between them. Here the CDR3 DNA reads TGTGCCAGCTCACCAGAGCAGGGCCGCCCTAACTATGGCTACACCTTC. Translated, it gives CASSPEQGRPNYGYTF.

The chain couples TRBV7-2 to TRBJ1-2; D is uncertain. Trimming took off 3 bases at V and 7 bases at J, with 15 bases between the two ends. This CDR3 spans 14 amino acids. Germline lookup yields CDR1 SGHTA and CDR2 FQGNSA. The DNA of the CDR3 is TGTGCCAGCAGCTTGAGTGAGGCGGGCGGTGGCTACACCTTC. Protein: CASSLSEAGGGYTF.